One T cell receptor (beta chain) is described in this entry. Its specificity is unknown. Between the trimmed V and J ends, which lost 4 bases and 0 bases, there was a span of 13 bases. This CDR3 spans 17 amino acids. CDR1 SGHTA and CDR2 FQGTGA come from the germline V gene. The data originate from a study of T cell responses to AZD1222 COVID-19 vaccine. TCRdb's copy holds only in-frame clones and misses some; the assay was immunoSEQ multiplex PCR. The sample has roughly 110,000 clones, more than 80% seen once. Regarding the study as a whole: Baseline serostatus was positive in only six AZD1222 recipients. Across spike, vaccine-associated CD4 TCRs were found, dominant at 160-218 and 743-854.

This clonotype was sampled from an adult in good health. The sample here was peripheral blood, taken on day 0 of AZD1222 vaccination. The chain couples TRBV7-3 to TRBJ2-6; D is unclear. The CDR3 is CASSSKGSFSGANVLTF. The CDR3 DNA reads TGTGCCAGCAGCTCCAAGGGCAGTTTCTCTGGGGCCAACGTCCTGACTTTC.